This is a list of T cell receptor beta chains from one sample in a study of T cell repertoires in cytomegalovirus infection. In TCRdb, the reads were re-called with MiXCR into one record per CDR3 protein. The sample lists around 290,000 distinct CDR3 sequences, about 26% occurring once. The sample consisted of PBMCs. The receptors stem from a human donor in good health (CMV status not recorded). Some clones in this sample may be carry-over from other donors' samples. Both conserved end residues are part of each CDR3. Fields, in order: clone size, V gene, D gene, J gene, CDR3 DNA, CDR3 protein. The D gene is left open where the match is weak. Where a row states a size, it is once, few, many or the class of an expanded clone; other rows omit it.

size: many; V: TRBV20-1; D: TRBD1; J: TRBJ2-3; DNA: TGCAGTGCTACCGGGACAGGGGGCACAGATACGCAGTATTTT; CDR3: CSATGTGGTDTQYF
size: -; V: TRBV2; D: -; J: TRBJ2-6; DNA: TGTGCCAGCAGTGAAATGGCAGCTGGGGCCAACGTCCTGACTTTC; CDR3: CASSEMAAGANVLTF
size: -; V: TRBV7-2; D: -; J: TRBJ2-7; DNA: TGTGCCAGCAGCTTAGACGCCGGGGGCGTGACCTACGAGCAGTACTTC; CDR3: CASSLDAGGVTYEQYF
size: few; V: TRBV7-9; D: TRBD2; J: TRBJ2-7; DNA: TGTGCCAGCAGCTTCCGGACTAGCGGGGGCGCAGGGTGGGAGCAGTACTTC; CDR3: CASSFRTSGGAGWEQYF
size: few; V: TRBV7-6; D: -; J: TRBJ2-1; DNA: TGTGCCAGCAGCGCGATCTTAGGAGGGGGCAATGAGCAGTTCTTC; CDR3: CASSAILGGGNEQFF
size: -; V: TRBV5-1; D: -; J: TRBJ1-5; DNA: TGCGCCAGCAGCCCGGACGTCGGTAGCAATCAGCCCCAGCATTTT; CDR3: CASSPDVGSNQPQHF
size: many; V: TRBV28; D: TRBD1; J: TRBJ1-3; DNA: TGTGCCAGCAGTTCCCTGGACAGGGTAGTCGATGTGGGGAACACCATATATTTT; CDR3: CASSSLDRVVDVGNTIYF
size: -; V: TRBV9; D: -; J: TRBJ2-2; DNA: TGTGCCAGCAGCGTCCGGGACTTCAACACCGGGGAGCTGTTTTTT; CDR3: CASSVRDFNTGELFF
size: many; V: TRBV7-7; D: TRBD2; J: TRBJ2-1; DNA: TGTGCCAGCAGCTTCGGACTAGCGGGAGCGGGTAATGAGCAGTTCTTC; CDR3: CASSFGLAGAGNEQFF
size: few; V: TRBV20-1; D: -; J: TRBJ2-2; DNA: TGCAGTGCTGATCCAGCGGTCCAGAACACCGGGGAGCTGTTTTTT; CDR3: CSADPAVQNTGELFF
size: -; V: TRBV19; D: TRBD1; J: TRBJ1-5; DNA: TGTGCCAGTAGCCCCGGGACAGCAGACAATCAGCCCCAGCATTTT; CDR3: CASSPGTADNQPQHF
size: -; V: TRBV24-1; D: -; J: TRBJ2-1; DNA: TGTGCCACCAGTGATAGGGGTTACAATGAGCAGTTCTTC; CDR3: CATSDRGYNEQFF
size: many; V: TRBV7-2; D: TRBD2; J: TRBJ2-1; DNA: TGTGCCAGCAGCCCGGGACTAGCGAAGAATGAGCAGTTCTTC; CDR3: CASSPGLAKNEQFF
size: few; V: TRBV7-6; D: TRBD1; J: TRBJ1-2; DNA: TGTGCCAGCAGCTCCAGACAGGGTCGAAACTATGGCTACACCTTC; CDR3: CASSSRQGRNYGYTF
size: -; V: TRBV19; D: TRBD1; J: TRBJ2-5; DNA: TGTGCCAGTAGTACCGCGGACAGGCCCCAAGAGACCCAGTACTTC; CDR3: CASSTADRPQETQYF
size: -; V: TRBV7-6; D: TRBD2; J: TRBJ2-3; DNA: TGTGCCAGCAGCTTAGGACTAGCGGAGGCAGATACGCAGTATTTT; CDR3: CASSLGLAEADTQYF
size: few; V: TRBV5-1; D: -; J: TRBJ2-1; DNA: TGCGCCAGCAGCTTGGGCTACTCAAATGAGCAGTTCTTC; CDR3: CASSLGYSNEQFF
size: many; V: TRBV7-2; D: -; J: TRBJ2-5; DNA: TGTGCCAGCAGCTTAGGGTTCCAAGAGACCCAGTACTTC; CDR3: CASSLGFQETQYF
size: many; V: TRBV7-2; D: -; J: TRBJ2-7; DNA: TGTGCCAGCAGCCCGATGACGGACCTTCCTAGTTACTTC; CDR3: CASSPMTDLPSYF
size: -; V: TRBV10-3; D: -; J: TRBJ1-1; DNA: TGTGCCATCAGTGAGAAACAGGGACACCAGATCTCGAACACTGAAGCTTTCTTT; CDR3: CAISEKQGHQISNTEAFF
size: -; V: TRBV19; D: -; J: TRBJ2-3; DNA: TGTGCCAGTACAGGCGGTGGGGAAGATACGCAGTATTTT; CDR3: CASTGGGEDTQYF
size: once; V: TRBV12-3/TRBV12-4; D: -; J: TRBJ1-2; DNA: TGTGCCAGCAGTCCCACGAGGACAGCCTCTGGAGGCTACACCTTC; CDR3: CASSPTRTASGGYTF
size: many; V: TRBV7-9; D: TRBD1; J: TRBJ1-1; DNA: TGTGCCAGCAGCTTCGTCGACAGGGGCGAAGCTTTCTTT; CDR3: CASSFVDRGEAFF